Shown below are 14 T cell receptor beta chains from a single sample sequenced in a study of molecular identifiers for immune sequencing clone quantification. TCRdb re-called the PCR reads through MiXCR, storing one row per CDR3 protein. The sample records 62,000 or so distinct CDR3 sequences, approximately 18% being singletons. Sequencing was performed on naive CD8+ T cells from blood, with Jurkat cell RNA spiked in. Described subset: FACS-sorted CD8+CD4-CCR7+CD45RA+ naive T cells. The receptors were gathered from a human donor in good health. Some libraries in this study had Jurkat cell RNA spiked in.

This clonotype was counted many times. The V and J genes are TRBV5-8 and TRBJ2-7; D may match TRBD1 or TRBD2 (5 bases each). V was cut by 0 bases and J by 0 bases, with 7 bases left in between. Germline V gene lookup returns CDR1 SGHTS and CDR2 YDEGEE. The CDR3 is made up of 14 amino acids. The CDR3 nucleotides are TGTGCCAGCAGCTTGGCCGGGACCTCCTACGAGCAGTACTTC. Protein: CASSLAGTSYEQYF. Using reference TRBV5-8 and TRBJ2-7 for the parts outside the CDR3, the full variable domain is EAGVTQSPTHLIKTRGQQATLRCSPISGHTSVYWYQQALGLGLQFLLWYDEGEERNRGNFPPRFSGRQFPNYSSELNVNALELEDSALYLCASSLAGTSYEQYFGPGTRLTVT.

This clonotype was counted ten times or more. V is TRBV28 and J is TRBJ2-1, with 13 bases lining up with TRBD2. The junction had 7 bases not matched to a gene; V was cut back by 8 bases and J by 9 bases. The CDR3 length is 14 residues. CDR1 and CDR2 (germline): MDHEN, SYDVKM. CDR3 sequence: CASRLAGGNGEQFF. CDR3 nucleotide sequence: TGTGCCAGCCGACTAGCGGGAGGAAATGGTGAGCAGTTCTTC.

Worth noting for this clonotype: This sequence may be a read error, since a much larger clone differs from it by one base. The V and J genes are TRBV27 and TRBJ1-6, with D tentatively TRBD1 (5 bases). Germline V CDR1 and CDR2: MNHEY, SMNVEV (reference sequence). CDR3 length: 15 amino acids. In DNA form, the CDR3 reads TGTGCCCGCAGCCGGCGGGGGTCCTATAATTCACCCCTCCACTTT. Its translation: CARSRRGSYNSPLHF.

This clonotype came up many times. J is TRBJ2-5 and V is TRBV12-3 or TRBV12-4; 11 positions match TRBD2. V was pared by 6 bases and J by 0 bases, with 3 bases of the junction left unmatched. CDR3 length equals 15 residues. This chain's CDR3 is CASRRTSGYQETQYF. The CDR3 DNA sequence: TGTGCCAGCAGACGGACTAGCGGGTACCAAGAGACCCAGTACTTC.

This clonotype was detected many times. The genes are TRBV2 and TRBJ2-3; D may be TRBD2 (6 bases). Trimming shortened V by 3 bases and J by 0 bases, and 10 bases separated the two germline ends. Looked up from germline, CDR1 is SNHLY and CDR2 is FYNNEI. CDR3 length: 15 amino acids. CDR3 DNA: TGTGCCAGCAGTGAGGGGGGACTGAGCACAGATACGCAGTATTTT. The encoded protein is CASSEGGLSTDTQYF.

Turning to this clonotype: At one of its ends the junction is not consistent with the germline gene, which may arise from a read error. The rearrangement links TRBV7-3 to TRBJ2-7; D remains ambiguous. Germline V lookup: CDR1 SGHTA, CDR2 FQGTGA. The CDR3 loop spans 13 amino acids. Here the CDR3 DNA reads TGTGCCGGCAGCTTACAACCCGGCGACGAGCAGTACTTC. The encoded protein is CAGSLQPGDEQYF.

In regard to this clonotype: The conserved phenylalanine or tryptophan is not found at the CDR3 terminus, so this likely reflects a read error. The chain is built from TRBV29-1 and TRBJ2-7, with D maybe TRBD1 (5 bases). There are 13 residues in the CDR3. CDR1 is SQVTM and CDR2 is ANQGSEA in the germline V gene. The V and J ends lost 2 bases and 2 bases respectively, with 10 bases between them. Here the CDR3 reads CSVETTVPYEQYL. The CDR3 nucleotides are TGCAGCGTTGAAACGACAGTCCCCTACGAGCAGTACTTA.

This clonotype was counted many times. CDR3 amino acids: CASSQSGTSIDEQFF. The CDR3 nucleotides are TGCGCCAGCAGCCAATCAGGGACTAGTATCGATGAGCAGTTCTTC. The gene calls are TRBV4-1 and TRBJ2-1, with 8 bases lining up with TRBD2. The junction had 8 bases not matched to a gene; V was cut back by 2 bases and J by 8 bases. This CDR3 comprises 15 residues. Germline CDR1 is MGHRA and CDR2 is YSYEKL.

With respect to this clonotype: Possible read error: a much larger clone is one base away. CDR3 in DNA: TGTGCCAGCAGTCCCCCAGGGAACACTGAAGCTTCCTTT. Its protein is CASSPPGNTEASF. The V call is TRBV27, the J call TRBJ1-1, with a weak D call TRBD1 (5 bases). The CDR3 consists of 13 residues. The V gene's germline CDR1 is MNHEY and CDR2 SMNVEV (reference sequence).

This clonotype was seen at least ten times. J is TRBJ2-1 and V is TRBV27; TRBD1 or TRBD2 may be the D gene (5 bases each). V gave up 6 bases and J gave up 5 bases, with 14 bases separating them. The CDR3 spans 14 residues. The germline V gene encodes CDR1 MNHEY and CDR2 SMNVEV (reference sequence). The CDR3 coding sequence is TGTGCCAGCAGAACCGGGACGGTCAACAATGAGCAGTTCTTC. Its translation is CASRTGTVNNEQFF.

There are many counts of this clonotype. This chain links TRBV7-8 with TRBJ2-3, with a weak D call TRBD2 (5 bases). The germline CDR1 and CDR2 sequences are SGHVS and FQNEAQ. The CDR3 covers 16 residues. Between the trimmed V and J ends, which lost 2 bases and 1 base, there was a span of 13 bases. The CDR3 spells CASSLLGGLGTDTQYF. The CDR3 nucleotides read TGTGCCAGCAGCTTACTAGGCGGGTTGGGCACAGATACGCAGTATTTT.

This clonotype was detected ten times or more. The CDR3 loop reads CASSYPPPGYTF. Here the CDR3 DNA reads TGTGCCAGCAGTTACCCACCGCCGGGCTACACCTTC. V gene TRBV6-2 or TRBV6-3 combines with J gene TRBJ1-2; D gene ambiguous. The CDR3 length is 12 residues. CDR1 is MNHEY, CDR2 SVGEGT, per germline. V dropped 2 bases and J dropped 8 bases, with 9 bases sitting between them.

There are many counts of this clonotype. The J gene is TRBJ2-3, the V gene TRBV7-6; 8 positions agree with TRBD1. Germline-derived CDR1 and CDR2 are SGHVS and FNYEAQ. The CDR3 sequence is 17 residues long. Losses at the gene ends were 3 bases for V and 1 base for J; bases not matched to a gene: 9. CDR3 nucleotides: TGTGCCAGCAGCTTCCATCGATCAGGGGGCGGCACAGATACGCAGTATTTT. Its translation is CASSFHRSGGGTDTQYF.

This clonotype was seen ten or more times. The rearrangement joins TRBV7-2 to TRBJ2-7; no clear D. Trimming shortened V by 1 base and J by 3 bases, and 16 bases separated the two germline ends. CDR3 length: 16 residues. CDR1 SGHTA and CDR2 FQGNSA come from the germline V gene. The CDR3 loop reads CASSLVFEHLGYEQYF. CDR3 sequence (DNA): TGTGCCAGCAGCTTAGTCTTCGAACACCTTGGCTACGAGCAGTACTTC. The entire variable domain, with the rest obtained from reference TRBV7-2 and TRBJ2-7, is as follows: GAGVSQSPSNKVTEKGKDVELRCDPISGHTALYWYRQSLGQGLEFLIYFQGNSAPDKSGLPSDRFSAERTGGSVSTLTIQRTQQEDSAVYLCASSLVFEHLGYEQYFGPGTRLTVT.